This T cell receptor beta chain stems from a study of human thymus T cells. Looked up from germline, CDR1 is MNHNS and CDR2 is SASEGT. V lost 3 bases to trimming and J lost 5 bases; unmatched junction nucleotides: 11. The CDR3 length is 16 residues. The repertoire was sequenced with immunoSEQ multiplex PCR; TCRdb's copy has only in-frame clones and lacks some. The sample shows 40,000 to 45,000 clones, around 94% of them seen only once. This receptor was obtained from a boy in the first two years of life with a congenital heart defect but otherwise immunologically healthy. The sample consisted of blood. The V call is TRBV6-1, the J call TRBJ2-5, with 8 bases lining up with TRBD2. CDR3 residues: CASSEGLVLIRETQYF. The CDR3 coding sequence is TGTGCCAGCAGTGAGGGACTAGTACTCATTCGGGAGACCCAGTACTTC.